This TCR beta chain came from a study of T cells expressing NK-cell markers (dated by TCRdb to 2018 to 2020). Looking at the study overall: TCR beta-chain repertoires were profiled in sorted CD3+CD56+NKG2C+, CD3+CD56+NKG2C- and CD3+CD56-NKG2C+ T-cell subsets from several donors. All eight donors whose samples were sequenced were randomly selected healthy volunteers, three of them men and five women. Of the eight sequenced donors, seven were found to be HCMV-seropositive and one was found to be HCMV-seronegative. The libraries were sequenced on Illumina HiSeq 2000/2500, MiSeq or NextSeq, producing 2 x 150 bp reads. The research as a whole found: Those dominant clonotypes were again the most abundant among CD3+CD56-NKG2C+ cells in a few donors, at 28.3-60.1%. In over five donors, the dominant CD3+CD56+NKG2C+ clonotypes were found to rank among the top 10 CD8+ clonotypes and to make up 1.0-7.0% of CD8+ T cells. It remained unclear whether the expanded NKG2C-expressing T cell clones were specific for HCMV antigens.

HCMV-specific IgG was detected in serum with a commercial ELISA kit to determine HCMV serostatus. Peripheral blood mononuclear cells were isolated from blood by Ficoll density gradient centrifugation. Instrument used: Illumina HiSeq 2000. 5'RACE template switching, by which a universal primer site and unique molecular identifiers were added, was used to make TCR beta cDNA libraries. cDNA synthesis was primed from the TCR beta constant segment and was followed by two successive PCR amplification steps. The authors' pipeline ran thus. MIGEC handled demultiplexing of the reads and grouping by UMI, while MiTCR was used to assemble and quantify clonotypes. To exclude erroneous sequences, any TCR cDNA sequence not supported by at least two reads was discarded. The tcR package was used for downstream repertoire analysis, and clonotypes were matched between fractions using CDR3 nucleotide sequence together with V segment. Antigen specificity was annotated against VDJdb with VDJmatch, allowing one amino acid substitution in CDR3. Through TCRdb reprocessing, the reads give one entry per CDR3 protein sequence; DNA is omitted. The V and J calls were not made by the authors but by TCRdb's processing. The sample's records list roughly 380,000 distinct CDR3 sequences. In total, the top ten clones hold over 4% of the sample.

Inclusive of the bounding cysteine and phenylalanine, the CDR3 is 13 residues long. The DNA sequence is not available. CDR1 and CDR2 are drawn from the germline V gene: ENHRY, SYGVKD. A note on this clonotype: The specificity of this receptor is unknown.

This chain is built from TRBV10-3 and TRBJ2-7; the TCRdb call, TRBD1, lacks DNA for checking. This clonotype was sampled from a man aged 18-75 years in good health. The sample was blood T cells: a sorted CD56 or NKG2C T cell subset, CD4+ or CD8+ T cells, or bulk PBMC T cells (not recorded which). CDR3 protein: CAIGDSPAYEQYF.